These T cell receptor beta chains were read from a single sample in a study of cytomegalovirus exposure and HLA in healthy donors. The protocol was immunoSEQ multiplex PCR, while the TCRdb copy is restricted to in-frame clones and leaves out a portion. The sample shows 120,000 to 150,000 clones, about 80% of them seen only once. The specimen was PBMCs. The receptors derive from a male donor in good health and CMV-seropositive. CDR3s include the opening cysteine and the closing phenylalanine or tryptophan. The D gene is left open where the match is weak. The size of a clone is reported for some rows only, either as once, few or many, or as a class for expanded clones.

V	J	D	size	CDR3	DNA
TRBV2	TRBJ2-5	TRBD2	few	CASSEGLAVQETQYF	TGTGCCAGCAGTGAGGGACTAGCGGTACAAGAGACCCAGTACTTC
TRBV9	TRBJ2-3	NA	NA	CASSVGATDTQYF	TGTGCCAGCAGCGTAGGAGCCACAGATACGCAGTATTTT
TRBV6-5	TRBJ1-2	TRBD1	NA	CASSRWTGGYTF	TGTGCCAGCAGTCGCTGGACAGGCGGCTACACCTTC
TRBV4-1	TRBJ2-5	TRBD1	NA	CASSQSTGGPTQYF	TGCGCCAGCAGCCAATCCACAGGGGGCCCGACCCAGTACTTC
TRBV19	TRBJ2-7	TRBD1	NA	CASSGNTGTVTYEQYF	TGTGCCAGTAGTGGTAACACCGGGACAGTAACCTACGAGCAGTACTTC
TRBV13	TRBJ2-5	TRBD1	once	CASSSTTGGFDQYF	TGTGCCAGCAGCTCCACGACAGGGGGGTTTGACCAGTACTTC
TRBV10-3	TRBJ1-5	NA	NA	CAISERRDDQPQHF	TGTGCCATCAGTGAAAGGAGGGATGATCAGCCCCAGCATTTT
TRBV18	TRBJ1-4	TRBD1	NA	CASSPLEGAREKLFF	TGTGCCAGCTCACCACTGGAGGGGGCGCGTGAAAAACTGTTTTTT
TRBV9	TRBJ1-6	NA	NA	CASSVETAGHSPLHF	TGTGCCAGCAGCGTAGAAACAGCGGGGCATTCACCCCTCCACTTT
TRBV2	TRBJ1-6	NA	NA	CASRWGDSPLHF	TGTGCCAGCAGGTGGGGGGATTCACCCCTCCACTTT
TRBV9	TRBJ1-6	NA	few	CASSAGGSSYNSPLHF	TGTGCCAGCAGCGCCGGGGGGAGCTCCTATAATTCACCCCTCCACTTT
TRBV6-1	TRBJ2-5	NA	NA	CASSGQGFFLETQYF	TGTGCCAGCAGTGGTCAGGGATTTTTTTTAGAGACCCAGTACTTC
TRBV9	TRBJ2-1	NA	NA	CASSVAPSRRDEQFF	TGTGCCAGCAGCGTAGCTCCCTCTCGCCGGGATGAGCAGTTCTTC
TRBV6-5	TRBJ2-7	NA	NA	CASSYAGQSYEQYF	TGTGCCAGCAGTTACGCGGGCCAGTCCTACGAGCAGTACTTC
TRBV25-1	TRBJ2-1	NA	NA	CASSALYRVPAPNEQFF	TGTGCCAGCAGTGCGCTTTACCGAGTCCCCGCGCCCAATGAGCAGTTCTTC
TRBV7-9	TRBJ2-6	TRBD1	NA	CASSPPRTGAHLTANVLTF	TGTGCCAGCAGCCCCCCCCGGACAGGTGCCCATTTGACAGCCAACGTCCTGACTTTC
TRBV30	TRBJ2-7	TRBD1	NA	CAWSWGKQGAHEQYF	TGTGCCTGGAGCTGGGGAAAACAGGGGGCCCACGAGCAGTACTTC
TRBV7-2	TRBJ2-3	TRBD2	NA	CASSLRLAGGGSTDTQYF	TGTGCCAGCAGCTTAAGACTAGCGGGAGGTGGCAGCACAGATACGCAGTATTTT
TRBV7-2	TRBJ1-2	TRBD1	few	CASSLTRTGGPSYGYTF	TGTGCCAGCAGCTTAACTAGGACAGGGGGCCCTTCCTATGGCTACACCTTC
TRBV2	TRBJ2-7	TRBD2	NA	CASSEALAGTAYEQYF	TGTGCCAGCAGTGAAGCGCTAGCGGGGACAGCCTACGAGCAGTACTTC
TRBV4-2	TRBJ2-5	TRBD2	NA	CASSPRTSGDQETQYF	TGTGCCAGCAGCCCCCGGACTAGCGGTGACCAAGAGACCCAGTACTTC
TRBV19	TRBJ2-6	TRBD1	once	CASSPWTGGMAGANVLTF	TGTGCCAGTAGTCCTTGGACAGGGGGGATGGCTGGGGCCAACGTCCTGACTTTC
TRBV28	TRBJ1-5	TRBD1	NA	CASLETGGESNQPQHF	TGTGCCAGCTTGGAGACAGGGGGCGAGAGCAATCAGCCCCAGCATTTT
TRBV19	TRBJ2-2	NA	NA	CASSPVQGNTGELFF	TGTGCCAGTAGTCCTGTACAGGGTAACACCGGGGAGCTGTTTTTT
TRBV13	TRBJ2-3	NA	NA	CASSISGYTDTQYF	TGTGCCAGCAGCATTAGCGGATACACAGATACGCAGTATTTT
TRBV7-9	TRBJ2-7	NA	NA	CSSSPDTYEQYF	TGTTCCAGCAGCCCGGACACTTACGAGCAGTACTTC
TRBV5-3	TRBJ2-2	NA	many	CARSLAGATGELFF	TGTGCCAGAAGCTTGGCGGGAGCCACCGGGGAGCTGTTTTTT
TRBV27	TRBJ2-5	NA	NA	CAASPAGGSQETQYF	TGTGCCGCCTCTCCCGCAGGGGGGAGCCAAGAGACCCAGTACTTC
TRBV11-1	TRBJ2-5	TRBD1	NA	CASSPGTGEETQYF	TGTGCCAGCAGCCCGGGGACAGGGGAAGAGACCCAGTACTTC
TRBV19	TRBJ1-1	NA	NA	CASSSRREQGTEAFF	TGTGCCAGTAGTTCTCGACGGGAACAAGGGACTGAAGCTTTCTTT
TRBV4-2	TRBJ1-2	TRBD1	NA	CASSQETGANYGYTF	TGTGCCAGCAGCCAAGAGACAGGGGCTAACTATGGCTACACCTTC
TRBV2	TRBJ2-3	NA	few	CASRQGFGTDTQYF	TGTGCCAGCAGACAGGGTTTCGGCACAGATACGCAGTATTTT
TRBV6-5	TRBJ1-2	NA	NA	CASSLDTSGGYTF	TGTGCCAGCAGCCTGGACACCTCCGGTGGCTACACCTTC
TRBV5-6	TRBJ1-1	TRBD1	few	CASSLAGTANTEAFF	TGTGCCAGCAGCTTGGCCGGGACAGCTAACACTGAAGCTTTCTTT
TRBV2	TRBJ2-1	NA	NA	CASKSGFGGDEQFF	TGTGCCAGCAAGTCGGGTTTCGGAGGCGATGAGCAGTTCTTC
TRBV19	TRBJ2-1	NA	NA	CASSEAGAYNEQFF	TGTGCCAGTAGTGAGGCGGGGGCTTACAATGAGCAGTTCTTC
TRBV5-4	TRBJ2-7	NA	NA	CASSLGSAQDEQYF	TGTGCCAGCAGCTTGGGGAGCGCCCAAGACGAGCAGTACTTC
TRBV6-5	TRBJ2-5	TRBD2	NA	CASRWEGVETQYF	TGTGCCAGCCGGTGGGAGGGCGTCGAGACCCAGTACTTC
TRBV7-8	TRBJ2-3	TRBD1	NA	CASDRGRPADTQYF	TGTGCCAGCGACAGGGGGCGCCCGGCAGATACGCAGTATTTT
TRBV27	TRBJ2-2	NA	NA	CASSLSPVPGNTGELFF	TGTGCCAGCAGTTTATCACCCGTTCCAGGGAACACCGGGGAGCTGTTTTTT
TRBV12-5	TRBJ2-2	TRBD2	NA	CASAPPSGGVGGELFF	TGTGCTAGTGCCCCTCCTAGCGGGGGGGTGGGCGGGGAGCTGTTTTTT
TRBV6-4	TRBJ2-2	TRBD1	NA	CASSDSGQGESNTGELFF	TGTGCCAGCAGTGACTCTGGACAGGGGGAAAGTAACACCGGGGAGCTGTTTTTT
TRBV5-4	TRBJ2-1	TRBD2	NA	CASSPVRWTSGANEQFF	TGTGCCAGCAGCCCTGTCCGGTGGACTAGCGGGGCCAATGAGCAGTTCTTC
TRBV27	TRBJ1-4	NA	NA	CASSLRIGSGEKLFF	TGTGCCAGCAGTTTAAGGATAGGCAGCGGTGAAAAACTGTTTTTT